This entry features one T cell receptor beta chain sequence. Its antigen is currently unknown. This specimen belongs to a study of regulatory T cells in long-lasting Graves disease. Trimming at V came to 2 bases and at J to 4 bases, leaving 7 bases not matched to a gene. Germline loops: CDR1 DFQATT, CDR2 SNEGSKA (reference sequence). The CDR3 totals 14 residues. iRepertoire HTBI primers and Arm-PCR of CDR3 regions built TCR beta libraries. TCRdb reanalysed the multiplex PCR reads using MiXCR and keeps one entry per CDR3 protein. Of 300,000 to 400,000 distinct CDR3 sequences listed, roughly 17% are singletons. Study-wide results and caveats: Clonotypes that were public and shared totalled approximately 2,800 in persistent patients versus 850 to 1,000 in new patients.

The time point is: newly diagnosed GD, antithyroid drugs for less than 3 months. Scientists built the TCR library using RNA that was extracted from PBMCs. By American Thyroid Association guidelines, Graves' disease was diagnosed in the cohort. The peripheral blood volume drawn was around 10 milliliters, and it was collected into EDTA tubes. The data also belong to a second study, concerning T cells in Graves' hyperthyroidism and ophthalmopathy. As reported in that work: Most thyroid clonotypes with frequency above 0.001 were detected in blood.

The specimen was peripheral blood mononuclear cells (PBMCs), collected at new diagnosis, from a patient treated with antithyroid drugs. The sequence came from a man aged 35-49 years with Graves disease. V is TRBV20-1 and J is TRBJ2-7, with TRBD2 identical over 8 bases. The CDR3 sequence is CSARTGGAQYEQYF. The CDR3 DNA follows: TGCAGTGCTAGAACCGGGGGGGCCCAATACGAGCAGTACTTC.